The rows below give T cell receptor delta chains drawn from one sample of a study of gamma-delta T cells after stem cell transplantation. TCRdb re-processed the RT-PCR reads via CATT. The data show about 1,700 delta-chain clones, approximately 48% seen once. Sequenced input: gamma-delta T cells. The receptors originated from a human donor. It is not recorded whose cells these are; they may come from a transplant donor. CDR3s include the opening cysteine and the closing phenylalanine or tryptophan. The D gene is left open where the match is weak. A clone size is listed for some rows: how often the clone was seen (once, few, many), or a class if it is expanded.

CDR3aa,CDR3nt,d_gene,v_gene,j_gene,abundance
CACDTLGHTRRTDKLIF,TGTGCCTGTGACACTCTGGGACATACCCGACGGACCGATAAACTCATCTTT,NA,TRDV2,TRDJ1,large
CACDTLGDNDKLIF,TGTGCCTGTGACACCCTGGGGGACAACGATAAACTCATCTTT,TRDD3,TRDV2,TRDJ1,medium-sized
CACDTIVGGPIPYTDKLIF,TGTGCCTGTGACACCATTGTTGGGGGACCTATTCCGTACACCGATAAACTCATCTTT,TRDD3,TRDV2,TRDJ1,NA
CACDVLGDKLGDKLIF,TGTGCCTGTGACGTACTGGGGGATAAATTAGGCGATAAACTCATCTTT,TRDD3,TRDV2,TRDJ1,NA
CALGEVDGFLLLDWGINPAQLFF,TGTGCTCTTGGGGAAGTCGATGGGTTCCTACTCCTTGACTGGGGGATAAATCCAGCACAACTCTTCTTT,TRDD3,TRDV1,TRDJ2,NA
CACDTVTGGYEAWDTRQMFF,TGTGCCTGTGACACCGTAACCGGGGGATACGAGGCCTGGGACACCCGACAGATGTTTTTC,TRDD3,TRDV2,TRDJ3,NA
CALGEPLFPTVRTDKLIF,TGTGCTCTTGGGGAACCCCTATTTCCTACGGTGAGAACCGATAAACTCATCTTT,TRDD2,TRDV1,TRDJ1,NA
CALGNFGGGADKLIF,TGTGCTCTTGGGAACTTCGGGGGGGGCGCCGATAAACTCATCTTT,NA,TRDV1,TRDJ1,NA
CACDPVPASYTDKLIF,TGTGCCTGTGATCCGGTACCGGCGTCGTACACCGATAAACTCATCTTT,NA,TRDV2,TRDJ1,few
CACDVLGDTFKGTDKLIF,TGTGCCTGTGACGTACTGGGGGATACTTTTAAGGGCACCGATAAACTCATCTTT,TRDD3,TRDV2,TRDJ1,NA
CALGELGPLPTMGDVADKLIF,TGTGCTCTTGGGGAACTAGGCCCGCTTCCTACGATGGGGGATGTGGCCGATAAACTCATCTTT,NA,TRDV1,TRDJ1,once
CACDTLGDDDTDKLIF,TGTGCCTGTGACACTCTGGGGGACGACGACACCGATAAACTCATCTTT,TRDD3,TRDV2,TRDJ1,NA
CACDTIGGYSKLIF,TGTGCCTGTGACACCATTGGGGGATACTCGAAACTCATCTTT,TRDD3,TRDV2,TRDJ1,NA
CACDTAGGYSWDTRQMFF,TGTGCCTGTGACACCGCTGGGGGATACTCCTGGGACACCCGACAGATGTTTTTC,TRDD3,TRDV2,TRDJ3,NA
CACDTLGDTTNFYTDNLIF,TGTGCCTGTGACACTTTGGGGGATACGACGAATTTCTACACCGATAACCTCATCTTT,TRDD3,TRDV2,TRDJ1,NA
CACDTGTGGYVRYTDKLIF,TGTGCCTGTGACACAGGAACTGGGGGATACGTAAGGTACACCGATAAACTCATCTTT,TRDD3,TRDV2,TRDJ1,NA
CACDTLGPYTDKLIF,TGTGCCTGTGACACGCTGGGGCCCTACACCGATAAACTCATCTTT,NA,TRDV3,TRDJ1,few
CACVSVLGDTRSTDKLIF,TGTGCCTGTGTCTCAGTACTGGGGGATACAAGAAGTACCGATAAACTCATCTTT,TRDD3,TRDV2,TRDJ1,NA
CACDVVGESSWDTRQMFF,TGTGCCTGTGACGTGGTGGGGGAGAGCTCCTGGGACACCCGACAGATGTTTTTC,TRDD3,TRDV2,TRDJ3,NA
CALGELPGWGILGPYTDKLIF,TGTGCTCTTGGGGAACTTCCTGGATGGGGGATACTTGGTCCCTACACCGATAAACTCATCTTT,TRDD3,TRDV1,TRDJ1,NA
CACDGLGPERDTDKLIF,TGTGCCTGTGACGGTTTGGGACCGGAAAGGGACACCGATAAACTCATCTTT,NA,TRDV2,TRDJ1,medium-sized
CACDTMRLGDKSDTDKLIF,TGTGCCTGTGACACTATGAGGCTGGGGGATAAGTCTGACACCGATAAACTCATCTTT,TRDD3,TRDV2,TRDJ1,few
CACDMLFLNASRLADKPTDKLIF,TGTGCCTGTGACATGCTCTTCCTAAACGCCTCTAGACTAGCGGATAAACCCACCGATAAACTCATCTTT,TRDD2,TRDV2,TRDJ1,few
CACDPWGSSIEGDKLIF,TGTGCCTGTGACCCCTGGGGATCCTCGATCGAAGGCGATAAACTCATCTTT,NA,TRDV2,TRDJ1,few
CACDTLLGDTRTDKLIF,TGTGCCTGTGACACACTACTGGGGGATACCCGCACCGATAAACTCATCTTT,TRDD3,TRDV2,TRDJ1,NA
CACDSVLGTTYTDKLIF,TGTGCCTGTGACTCCGTACTGGGGACTACATACACCGATAAACTCATCTTT,TRDD3,TRDV2,TRDJ1,medium-sized
CACDSLLGDDTDKLIF,TGTGCCTGTGACAGTTTACTGGGGGATGACACCGATAAACTCATCTTT,TRDD3,TRDV2,TRDJ1,NA
CACDTPPIWGLLRYTDKLIF,TGTGCCTGTGACACCCCTCCGATCTGGGGGCTCCTTCGCTACACCGATAAACTCATCTTT,TRDD3,TRDV2,TRDJ1,NA
CALGEQVFRGEHTDKLIF,TGTGCTCTTGGGGAACAAGTCTTCCGGGGGGAACACACCGATAAACTCATCTTT,NA,TRDV1,TRDJ1,NA
CACDTLISSGGYNTDKLIF,TGTGCCTGTGACACTTTGATCTCCAGTGGGGGATACAATACCGATAAACTCATCTTT,TRDD3,TRDV2,TRDJ1,NA
CACDTVQVWGIRGSTDKLIF,TGTGCCTGTGACACCGTTCAGGTCTGGGGGATACGCGGTTCTACCGATAAACTCATCTTT,TRDD3,TRDV2,TRDJ1,NA
CACDTAGGRSWDTRQMFF,TGTGCCTGTGACACCGCCGGGGGAAGGTCCTGGGACACCCGACAGATGTTTTTC,NA,TRDV2,TRDJ3,NA
CALGEPGPCTGGCGKLIF,TGTGCTCTTGGGGAACCAGGCCCCTGTACTGGGGGATGTGGGAAACTCATCTTT,TRDD3,TRDV1,TRDJ1,large
CASTSRGDKLIF,TGTGCCTCCACATCCAGAGGCGATAAACTCATCTTT,NA,TRDV3,TRDJ1,NA
CALGELSFSKQYWTNDKLIF,TGTGCTCTTGGGGAACTATCCTTCTCAAAACAGTACTGGACCAACGATAAACTCATCTTT,NA,TRDV1,TRDJ1,NA
CACDTVGHYTDKLIF,TGTGCCTGTGACACCGTTGGGCATTACACCGATAAACTCATCTTT,NA,TRDV2,TRDJ1,medium-sized
CACDSLGGFDLQGTGDKLIF,TGTGCCTGTGACTCTCTGGGGGGATTCGATCTCCAGGGGACCGGCGATAAACTCATCTTT,TRDD3,TRDV2,TRDJ1,NA
CACDTLTTGGYGGKLIF,TGTGCCTGTGACACCTTAACCACTGGGGGATACGGAGGGAAACTCATCTTT,TRDD3,TRDV2,TRDJ1,NA
CACDGVGASPDKLIF,TGTGCCTGTGACGGAGTGGGGGCCTCCCCCGATAAACTCATCTTT,NA,TRDV2,TRDJ1,NA
CALGIQHGFLPYWGMVYTDKLIF,TGTGCTCTTGGGATACAACACGGCTTTCTCCCCTACTGGGGGATGGTTTACACCGATAAACTCATCTTT,TRDD3,TRDV1,TRDJ1,NA
CACDTVGSPTVLGGSARPLIF,TGTGCCTGTGACACCGTGGGATCTCCTACAGTACTGGGGGGATCGGCCAGACCCCTGATCTTT,TRDD3,TRDV2,TRDJ4,NA
CACDLLTYTDKLIF,TGTGCCTGTGATCTCCTCACGTACACCGATAAACTCATCTTT,NA,TRDV3,TRDJ1,NA
CACDPLNPGDTSTDKLIF,TGTGCCTGTGACCCACTCAACCCGGGGGATACGTCCACCGATAAACTCATCTTT,TRDD3,TRDV2,TRDJ1,NA
CACDSLPTSGGSGHKLIF,TGTGCCTGTGACAGCCTTCCTACTTCTGGGGGATCCGGTCATAAACTCATCTTT,NA,TRDV2,TRDJ1,NA
CAFSLDVGGSDKLIF,TGTGCCTTTAGCTTGGACGTTGGGGGATCCGATAAACTCATCTTT,TRDD3,TRDV3,TRDJ1,few
CACDTIGNTDKLIF,TGTGCCTGTGACACGATTGGGAACACCGATAAACTCATCTTT,NA,TRDV2,TRDJ1,few
CACKPTYWGISLYTDNLIF,TGTGCCTGCAAACCTACTTACTGGGGGATATCCTTGTACACCGATAACCTCATCTTT,TRDD3,TRDV2,TRDJ1,once
CACDTMTVGDTDKLIF,TGTGCCTGTGACACCATGACGGTGGGGGATACGGATAAACTCATCTTT,TRDD3,TRDV2,TRDJ1,few
CACDTVSGTGGSWYTDKLIF,TGTGCCTGTGACACCGTTTCCGGTACTGGGGGGAGCTGGTACACCGATAAACTCATCTTT,TRDD3,TRDV2,TRDJ1,NA
CAFGGLGYWGILALTAQPFF,TGTGCCTTTGGGGGTTTAGGTTACTGGGGGATACTAGCTTTGACAGCACAACCCTTCTTT,TRDD3,TRDV3,TRDJ2,few
CACDALLGDTRGNKLIF,TGTGCCTGTGACGCTTTACTGGGGGATACGCGCGGAAATAAACTCATCTTT,TRDD3,TRDV2,TRDJ1,few
CALGDASTPTHLVCGILNTDKLIF,TGTGCTCTTGGGGACGCCTCGACGCCTACACATCTCGTGTGTGGGATCCTTAACACCGATAAACTCATCTTT,NA,TRDV1,TRDJ1,NA
CAFSRPSYEWGIVGDTDKLIF,TGTGCCTTCTCAAGGCCTTCCTACGAATGGGGGATAGTGGGCGACACCGATAAACTCATCTTT,NA,TRDV3,TRDJ1,NA
CACDSLTGGYVDKLIF,TGTGCCTGTGACTCCCTTACTGGGGGATACGTCGATAAACTCATCTTT,TRDD3,TRDV2,TRDJ1,NA